The subject of this entry is one T cell receptor (beta chain). Antigen: not known. Only in-frame clones appear in the TCRdb table, and some are missing; sequencing was by immunoSEQ multiplex PCR. Altogether 28,000 or so clones are present, about 80% being singletons, with the ten largest covering 1.4%. Antigen-specific CD4+ T cells were expanded (with viral peptide pools) by the ViraFEST assay ahead of sequencing. It was after around eleven days of culture that CD4+ T cells were isolated. Two doses of BNT162b2 or mRNA-1273 vaccine were administered to participants. The germline gives CDR1 SGHTA, CDR2 FQGTGA. Trimming took 2 bases from V and 3 from J, leaving 15 bases between them. The CDR3 consists of 16 residues. The record originates from a study of vaccination effects on CD4 cells after COVID-19. Study conclusions and caveats: After vaccination, at late timepoints, clones induced by infection and by vaccine contracted markedly.

The sequences come from CD4+ T cells from PBMCs cultured with HCoV-NL63 spike peptides, collected after COVID-19 vaccination. V and J are TRBV7-3 and TRBJ2-3, with D maybe TRBD2 (7 bases). The sequence was obtained from a human donor who received a COVID-19 vaccine. Some clones in this sample may be carry-over from other donors' samples. The CDR3 sequence is CASSLFSRGLTDTQYF. The CDR3 nucleotides are TGTGCCAGCAGCTTATTTTCGCGGGGGCTAACAGATACGCAGTATTTT.